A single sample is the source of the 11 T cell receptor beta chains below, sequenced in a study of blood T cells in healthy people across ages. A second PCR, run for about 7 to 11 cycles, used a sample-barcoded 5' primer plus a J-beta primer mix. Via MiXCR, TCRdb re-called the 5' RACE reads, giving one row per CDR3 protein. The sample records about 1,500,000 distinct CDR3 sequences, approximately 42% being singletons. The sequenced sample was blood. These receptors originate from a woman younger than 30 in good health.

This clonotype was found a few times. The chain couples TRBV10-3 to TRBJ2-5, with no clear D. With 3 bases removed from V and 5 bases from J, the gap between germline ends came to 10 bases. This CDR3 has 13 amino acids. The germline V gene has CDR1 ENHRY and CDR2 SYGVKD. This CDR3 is CAISDGVPETQYF. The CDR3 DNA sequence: TGTGCCATCAGTGATGGTGTCCCCGAGACCCAGTACTTC.

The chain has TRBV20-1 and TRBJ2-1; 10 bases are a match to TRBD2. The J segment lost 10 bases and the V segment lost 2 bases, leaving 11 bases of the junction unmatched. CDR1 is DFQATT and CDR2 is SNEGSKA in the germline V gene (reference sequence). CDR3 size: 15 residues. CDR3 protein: CSARLAGGSRGEQFF. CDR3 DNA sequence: TGCAGTGCTAGATTAGCGGGAGGCTCCAGGGGGGAGCAGTTCTTC.

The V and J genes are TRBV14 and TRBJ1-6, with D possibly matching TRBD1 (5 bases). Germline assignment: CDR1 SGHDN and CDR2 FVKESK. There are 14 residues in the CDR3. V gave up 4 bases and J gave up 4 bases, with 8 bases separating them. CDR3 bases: TGTGCCAGCAGCCCCCGACAGTATAATTCACCCCTCCACTTT. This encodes CASSPRQYNSPLHF.

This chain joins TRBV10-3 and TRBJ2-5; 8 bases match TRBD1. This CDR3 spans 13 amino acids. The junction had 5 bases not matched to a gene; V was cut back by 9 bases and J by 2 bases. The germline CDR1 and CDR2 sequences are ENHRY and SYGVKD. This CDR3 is CAISGQAQETQYF. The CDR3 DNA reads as TGTGCCATATCGGGACAGGCGCAAGAGACCCAGTACTTC.

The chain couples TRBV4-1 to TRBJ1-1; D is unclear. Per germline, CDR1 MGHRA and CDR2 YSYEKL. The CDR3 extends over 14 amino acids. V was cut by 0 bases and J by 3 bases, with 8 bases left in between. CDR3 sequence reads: CASSQDLPDTEAFF. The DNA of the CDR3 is TGCGCCAGCAGCCAAGATCTTCCTGACACTGAAGCTTTCTTT.

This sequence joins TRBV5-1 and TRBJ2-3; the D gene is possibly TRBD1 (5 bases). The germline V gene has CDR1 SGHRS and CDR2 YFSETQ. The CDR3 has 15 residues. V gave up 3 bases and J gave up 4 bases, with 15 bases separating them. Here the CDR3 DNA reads TGCGCCAGCAGCTCCCTTGGTAGGGGCGCAGATACGCAGTATTTT. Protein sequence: CASSSLGRGADTQYF.

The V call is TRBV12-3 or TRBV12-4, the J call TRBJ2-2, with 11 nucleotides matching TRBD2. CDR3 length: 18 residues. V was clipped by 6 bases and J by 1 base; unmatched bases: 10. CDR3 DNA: TGTGCCAGCAGCCTCGGGACTAGCGGACTATTGAACACCGGGGAGCTGTTTTTT. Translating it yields CASSLGTSGLLNTGELFF.

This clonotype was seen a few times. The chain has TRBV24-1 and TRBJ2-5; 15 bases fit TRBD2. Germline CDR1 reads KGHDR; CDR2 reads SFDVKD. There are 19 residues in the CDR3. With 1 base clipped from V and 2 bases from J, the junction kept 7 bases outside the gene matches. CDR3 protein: CATSDFSGLAGGSQETQYF. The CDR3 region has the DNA TGTGCCACCAGTGATTTTAGTGGACTAGCGGGGGGGTCGCAAGAGACCCAGTACTTC.

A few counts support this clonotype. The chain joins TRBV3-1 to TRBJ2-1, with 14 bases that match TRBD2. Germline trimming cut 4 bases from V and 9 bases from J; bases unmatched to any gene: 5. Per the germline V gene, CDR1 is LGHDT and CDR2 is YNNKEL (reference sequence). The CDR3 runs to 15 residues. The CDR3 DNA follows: TGTGCCAGCAGCCCGACTAGCGGGGGGGCCGCTGAGCAGTTCTTC. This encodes CASSPTSGGAAEQFF.

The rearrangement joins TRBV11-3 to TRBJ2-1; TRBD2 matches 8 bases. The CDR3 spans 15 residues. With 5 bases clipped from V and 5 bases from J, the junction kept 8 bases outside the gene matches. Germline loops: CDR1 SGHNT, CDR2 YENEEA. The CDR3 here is CASSVSGSNDNEQFF. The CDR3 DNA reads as TGTGCCAGCAGCGTGAGCGGGAGTAACGACAATGAGCAGTTCTTC. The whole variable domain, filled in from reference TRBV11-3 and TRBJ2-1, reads EAGVVQSPRYKIIEKKQPVAFWCNPISGHNTLYWYLQNLGQGPELLIRYENEEAVDDSQLPKDRFSAERLKGVDSTLKIQPAELGDSAVYLCASSVSGSNDNEQFFGPGTRLTVL.

The CDR3 here is CASSQEGTSGPQETQYF. CDR3 nucleotides: TGCGCCAGCAGCCAAGAGGGGACTAGCGGACCCCAAGAGACCCAGTACTTC. The J gene is TRBJ2-5, the V gene TRBV4-1; 11 bases are shared with TRBD2. This CDR3 has 17 amino acids. Looked up from germline, CDR1 is MGHRA and CDR2 is YSYEKL. The J segment lost 1 base and the V segment lost 0 bases, leaving 4 bases of the junction unmatched.